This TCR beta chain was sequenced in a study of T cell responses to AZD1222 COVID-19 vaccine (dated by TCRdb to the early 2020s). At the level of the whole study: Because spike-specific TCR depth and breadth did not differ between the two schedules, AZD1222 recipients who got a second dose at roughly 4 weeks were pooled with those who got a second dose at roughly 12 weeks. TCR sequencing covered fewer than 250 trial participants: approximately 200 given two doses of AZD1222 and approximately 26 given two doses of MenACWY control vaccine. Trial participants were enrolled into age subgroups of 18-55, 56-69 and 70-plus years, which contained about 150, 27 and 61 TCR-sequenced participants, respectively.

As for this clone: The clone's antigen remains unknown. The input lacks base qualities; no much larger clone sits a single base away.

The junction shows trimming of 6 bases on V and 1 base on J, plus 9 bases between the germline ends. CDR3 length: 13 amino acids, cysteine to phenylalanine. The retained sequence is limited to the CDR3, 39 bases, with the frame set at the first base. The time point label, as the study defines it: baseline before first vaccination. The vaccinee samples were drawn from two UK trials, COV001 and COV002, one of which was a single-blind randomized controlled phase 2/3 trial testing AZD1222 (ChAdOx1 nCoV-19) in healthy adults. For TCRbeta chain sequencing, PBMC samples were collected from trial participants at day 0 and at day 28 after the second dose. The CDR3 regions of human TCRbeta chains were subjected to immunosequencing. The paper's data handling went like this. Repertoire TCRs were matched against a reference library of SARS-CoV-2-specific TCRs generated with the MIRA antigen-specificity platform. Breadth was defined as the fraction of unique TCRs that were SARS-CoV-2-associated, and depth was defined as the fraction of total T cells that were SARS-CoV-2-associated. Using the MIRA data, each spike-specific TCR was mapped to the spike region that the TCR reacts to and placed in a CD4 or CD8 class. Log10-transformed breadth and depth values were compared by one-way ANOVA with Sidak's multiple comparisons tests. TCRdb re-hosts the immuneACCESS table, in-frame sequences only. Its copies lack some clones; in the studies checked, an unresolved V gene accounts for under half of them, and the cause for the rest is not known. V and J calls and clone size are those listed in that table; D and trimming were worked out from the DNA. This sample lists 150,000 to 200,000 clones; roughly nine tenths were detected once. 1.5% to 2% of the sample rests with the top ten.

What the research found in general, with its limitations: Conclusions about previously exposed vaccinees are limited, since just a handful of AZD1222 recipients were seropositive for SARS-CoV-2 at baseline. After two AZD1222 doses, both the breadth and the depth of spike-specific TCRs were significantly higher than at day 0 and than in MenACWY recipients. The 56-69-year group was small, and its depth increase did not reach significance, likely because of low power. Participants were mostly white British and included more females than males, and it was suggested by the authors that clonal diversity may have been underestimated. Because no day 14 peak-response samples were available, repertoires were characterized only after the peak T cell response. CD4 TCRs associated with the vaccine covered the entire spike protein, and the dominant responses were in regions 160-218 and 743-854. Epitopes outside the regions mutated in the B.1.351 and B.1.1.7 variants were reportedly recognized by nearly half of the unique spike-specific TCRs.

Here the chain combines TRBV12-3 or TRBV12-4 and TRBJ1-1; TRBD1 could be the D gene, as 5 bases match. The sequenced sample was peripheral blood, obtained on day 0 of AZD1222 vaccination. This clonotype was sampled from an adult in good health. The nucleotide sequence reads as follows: TGTGCCAGCAGGATGACAGAGAACACTGAAGCTTTCTTT. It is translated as CASRMTENTEAFF.